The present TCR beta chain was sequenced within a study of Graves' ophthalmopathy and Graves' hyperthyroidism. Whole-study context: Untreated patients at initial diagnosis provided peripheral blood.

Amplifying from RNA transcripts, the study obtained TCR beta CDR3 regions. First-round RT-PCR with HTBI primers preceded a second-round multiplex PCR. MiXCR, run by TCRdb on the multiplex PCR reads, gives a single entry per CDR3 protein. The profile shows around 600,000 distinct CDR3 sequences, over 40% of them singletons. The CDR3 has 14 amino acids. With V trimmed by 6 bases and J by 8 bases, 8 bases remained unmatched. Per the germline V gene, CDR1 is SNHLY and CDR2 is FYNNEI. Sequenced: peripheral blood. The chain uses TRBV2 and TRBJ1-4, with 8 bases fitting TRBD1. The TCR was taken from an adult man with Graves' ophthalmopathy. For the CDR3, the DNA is TGTGCCAGCAGAGACAGGGGTATATACGAAAAACTGTTTTTT. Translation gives CASRDRGIYEKLFF.